This T cell receptor beta chain was sequenced in a study of monozygotic twins with inflammatory bowel disease. Study-level points and caveats: Fewer clonotypes were shared with others by IBD patients than by healthy twins, especially with disease activity. T cell subtypes that differed could not be told apart. Twins with IBD were found to have lower TCRbeta diversity (inverse Simpson) than healthy co-twins.

This CDR3 spans 13 amino acids. CDR1 MDHEN and CDR2 SYDVKM come from the germline V gene. In eight separate reactions per sample, cDNA was generated. TCRdb re-called the 5' RACE reads; every CDR3 protein appears as one record, without DNA. This table lists more than 95,000 distinct CDR3 sequences. With regard to this clonotype: Its antigen remains unknown.

The sequencing input was blood. The V and J genes are TRBV28 and TRBJ2-3. This TCR was sampled from a human donor with ulcerative colitis or Crohn's disease, or a healthy co-twin of an affected twin (not recorded which). The CDR3 spells CATNKGGTDTQYF.